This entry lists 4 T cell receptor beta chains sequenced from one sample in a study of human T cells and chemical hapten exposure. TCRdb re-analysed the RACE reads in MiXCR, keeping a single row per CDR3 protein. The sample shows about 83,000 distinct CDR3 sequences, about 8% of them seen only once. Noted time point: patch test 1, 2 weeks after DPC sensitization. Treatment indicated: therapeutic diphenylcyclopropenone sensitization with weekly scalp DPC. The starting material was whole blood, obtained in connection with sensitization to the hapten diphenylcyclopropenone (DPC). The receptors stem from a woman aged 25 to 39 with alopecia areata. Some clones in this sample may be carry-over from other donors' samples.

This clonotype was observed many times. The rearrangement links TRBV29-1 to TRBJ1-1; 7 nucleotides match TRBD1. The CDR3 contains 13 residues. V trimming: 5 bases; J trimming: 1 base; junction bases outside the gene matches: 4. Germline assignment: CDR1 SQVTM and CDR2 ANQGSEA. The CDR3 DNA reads TGCAGCGTTAGTGGACAGGCGAACACTGAAGCTTTCTTT. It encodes CSVSGQANTEAFF.

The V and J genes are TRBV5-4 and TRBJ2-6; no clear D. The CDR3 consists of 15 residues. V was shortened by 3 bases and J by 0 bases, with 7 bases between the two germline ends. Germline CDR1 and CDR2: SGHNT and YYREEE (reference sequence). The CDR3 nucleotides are TGTGCCAGCAGCTACAAAAACTCTGGGGCCAACGTCCTGACTTTC. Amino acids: CASSYKNSGANVLTF.

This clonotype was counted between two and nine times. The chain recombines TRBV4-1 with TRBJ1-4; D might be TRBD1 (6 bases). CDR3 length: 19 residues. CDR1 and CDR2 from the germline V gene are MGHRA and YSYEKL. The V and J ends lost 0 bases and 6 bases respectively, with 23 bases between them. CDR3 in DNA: TGCGCCAGCAGCCAAGAAGGACCCCGGGGGCGAGTCGTTTATGAAAAACTGTTTTTT. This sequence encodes CASSQEGPRGRVVYEKLFF.

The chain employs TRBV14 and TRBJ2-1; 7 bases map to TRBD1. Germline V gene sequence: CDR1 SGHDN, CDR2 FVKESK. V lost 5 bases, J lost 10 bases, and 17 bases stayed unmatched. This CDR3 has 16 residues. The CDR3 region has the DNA TGTGCCAGCAGCTTACTTGGTTCCGGGACAGTGGAGGAGCAGTTCTTC. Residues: CASSLLGSGTVEEQFF.